The rows below give T cell receptor beta chains drawn from one sample of a study of blood T cell repertoires in COVID-19. Sequencing used immunoSEQ multiplex PCR; TCRdb keeps in-frame clones, though not all of them. The profile shows fewer than 350,000 clones, approximately 91% of them singletons. Sequencing was done on a sample of PBMCs or T cells enriched from blood (not recorded which). The origin of the receptors is a woman aged 35 to 49 with acute COVID-19. CDR3s leave out the opening cysteine and the closing phenylalanine or tryptophan. Each record gives: V gene, clone size, CDR3 protein. A clone size is listed for some rows: how often the clone was seen (once, few, many), or a class if it is expanded.

v_call: TRBV28; clone_size: -; cdr3_aa: ANSQAGREQY
v_call: TRBV12-3/TRBV12-4; clone_size: -; cdr3_aa: ASSQTGLPLH
v_call: TRBV10-3; clone_size: -; cdr3_aa: AISGTGDQPQH
v_call: TRBV30; clone_size: once; cdr3_aa: AWTSGLTYNEQF
v_call: TRBV9; clone_size: -; cdr3_aa: ASSVLATGLTEQF
v_call: TRBV27; clone_size: -; cdr3_aa: ASSLYPPGGTQNTEAF
v_call: TRBV28; clone_size: -; cdr3_aa: ASSSQGVGEQY
v_call: TRBV11-2; clone_size: -; cdr3_aa: ASSLAGSAYEQY
v_call: TRBV15; clone_size: -; cdr3_aa: ATSRGTSGSYNEQF
v_call: TRBV11-2; clone_size: -; cdr3_aa: ASSLGTHSGNTIY
v_call: TRBV4-2; clone_size: -; cdr3_aa: ASSQGRTENTEAF
v_call: TRBV27; clone_size: -; cdr3_aa: ASSLHTGTPEAF
v_call: TRBV19; clone_size: -; cdr3_aa: ASSPLGLDSDGNTIY
v_call: TRBV3-1/TRBV3-2; clone_size: -; cdr3_aa: ASSQVAGTGTGETQY
v_call: TRBV29-1; clone_size: -; cdr3_aa: SALGQRNTGELF
v_call: TRBV3-1/TRBV3-2; clone_size: -; cdr3_aa: ALGRDYLTGELF
v_call: TRBV4-2; clone_size: -; cdr3_aa: ASSQGGQAIYGYT